The rows below give T cell receptor beta chains drawn from one sample of a study of cytomegalovirus exposure and HLA in healthy donors. This table comes from immunoSEQ multiplex PCR, and its TCRdb copy is limited to in-frame clones, with some not included. Here the sample table reports 45,000 to 60,000 clones. Sequencing was done on a sample of PBMCs. These receptors were taken from a woman between 35 and 50 years old in good health and CMV-seronegative. CDR3s leave out the opening cysteine and the closing phenylalanine or tryptophan.

j_gene,v_gene,CDR3aa
TRBJ2-7,TRBV5-4,ASSLWTDPYEQY
TRBJ1-1,TRBV6-1,ASTPTGWHTEAF
TRBJ1-1,TRBV6-6,ASSYSSYTEAF
TRBJ1-4,TRBV27,ASSLRSRQGVREKLF
TRBJ2-5,TRBV28,ASSRPWEQETQY
TRBJ2-1,TRBV6-1,ASSEALGAGDDNEQF
TRBJ2-1,TRBV9,ASSVVASLQGNEQF
TRBJ2-1,TRBV9,ASSVDLRGVSGQF
TRBJ2-1,TRBV30,AWSVGHQGGIDNEQF
TRBJ1-1,TRBV6-1,ASREAGGDTEAF
TRBJ1-4,TRBV2,ASKDRVATNEKLF
TRBJ1-1,TRBV7-2,ASSKRGVNTEAF
TRBJ2-7,TRBV7-9,ASSPGGLSYEQY
TRBJ1-4,TRBV6-6,ASSGDRGATNEKLF
TRBJ2-7,TRBV5-4,ASSDETSGAYEQY
TRBJ1-1,TRBV19,ASSSRQGAYTEAF
TRBJ2-7,TRBV27,ASSLSTASYEQY